These T cell receptor beta chains were read from a single sample in a study of control samples from healthy donors and cancer patients. This table comes from immunoSEQ multiplex PCR, and its TCRdb copy is limited to in-frame clones, with some not included. The data hold 78,000 or so clones, with more than 80% observed a single time. Sequencing was carried out using blood. Source of these receptors: a man in his forties or fifties in good health. Each CDR3 is given with its conserved first and last residue. D genes are given only for firm matches. Clone size, where shown, is once, few, many, or a class for clones that have expanded.

clone_size	j_call	v_call	d_call	cdr3_aa	cdr3_nt
few	TRBJ2-2	TRBV19	NA	CASSIFGATGELFF	TGTGCCAGTAGTATTTTTGGGGCCACCGGGGAGCTGTTTTTT
NA	TRBJ1-2	TRBV28	TRBD1	CASSSQGVRDYGYTF	TGTGCCAGCAGTTCCCAGGGGGTAAGAGACTATGGCTACACCTTC
few	TRBJ1-5	TRBV6-1	NA	CASSEPTQGNNQPQHF	TGTGCCAGCAGTGAGCCGACGCAGGGAAACAATCAGCCCCAGCATTTT
once	TRBJ2-6	TRBV7-3	NA	CASSPFPGANVLTF	TGTGCCAGCAGTCCATTCCCTGGGGCCAACGTCCTGACTTTC
once	TRBJ2-3	TRBV14	NA	CASSQGAAGTQYF	TGTGCCAGCAGCCAAGGGGCGGCAGGGACGCAGTATTTT
once	TRBJ1-2	TRBV3-1/TRBV3-2	TRBD1	CASRQTGEYGYTF	TGTGCCAGCAGACAAACAGGGGAATATGGCTACACCTTC
NA	TRBJ1-1	TRBV5-5	NA	CASSLESWAAMNTEAFF	TGTGCCAGCAGCTTGGAGTCTTGGGCAGCAATGAACACTGAAGCTTTCTTT
NA	TRBJ2-2	TRBV5-6	NA	CASSLASTGELFF	TGTGCCAGCAGCTTGGCCTCTACCGGGGAGCTGTTTTTT
NA	TRBJ2-5	TRBV14	NA	CASSQEGWFQETQYF	TGTGCCAGCAGCCAAGAAGGTTGGTTTCAAGAGACCCAGTACTTC
NA	TRBJ1-3	TRBV19	NA	CASTQWGANSGNTIYF	TGTGCCAGTACCCAGTGGGGGGCTAACTCTGGAAACACCATATATTTT
NA	TRBJ2-5	TRBV18	TRBD1	CASSPRRGHSQETQYF	TGTGCCAGCTCACCCCGCAGGGGGCACTCCCAAGAGACCCAGTACTTC
NA	TRBJ1-4	TRBV5-6	NA	CASSLERTTNEKLFF	TGTGCCAGCAGCTTGGAGAGGACAACTAATGAAAAACTGTTTTTT
NA	TRBJ2-1	TRBV25-1	TRBD1	CASSLGQGEDEQFF	TGTGCCAGCAGCCTGGGACAGGGGGAGGATGAGCAGTTCTTC
NA	TRBJ2-7	TRBV5-1	TRBD1	CASSLGFTGRQGAREQYF	TGCGCCAGCAGCTTGGGCTTCACCGGCCGACAGGGGGCGCGCGAGCAGTACTTC
few	TRBJ2-1	TRBV25-1	TRBD2	CASSFGTSGYNEQFF	TGTGCCAGCAGCTTCGGGACTAGCGGATACAATGAGCAGTTCTTC
NA	TRBJ2-1	TRBV4-3	TRBD2	CASSTGTSGLDEQFF	TGCGCCAGCAGCACCGGGACTAGCGGGCTCGATGAGCAGTTCTTC
NA	TRBJ1-2	TRBV3-1/TRBV3-2	NA	CASSPGAPLSGYTF	TGTGCCAGCAGCCCCGGGGCCCCCCTGTCTGGCTACACCTTC
NA	TRBJ2-1	TRBV6-2/TRBV6-3	TRBD2	CASSLTSGSSYNEQFF	TGTGCCAGCAGTCTGACTAGCGGGAGTTCCTACAATGAGCAGTTCTTC
NA	TRBJ1-2	TRBV28	NA	CASSLSQGYGYTF	TGTGCCAGCAGTCTCTCACAGGGATATGGCTACACCTTC
NA	TRBJ1-2	TRBV6-4	NA	CASSDSLNRGSKGNGYTF	TGTGCCAGCAGTGACTCACTTAACCGGGGCTCGAAAGGCAATGGCTACACCTTC
NA	TRBJ2-2	TRBV7-9	TRBD1	CASSFRQGAGSTGELFF	TGTGCCAGCAGCTTCCGACAGGGGGCGGGATCCACCGGGGAGCTGTTTTTT
NA	TRBJ1-6	TRBV2	NA	CASRWGGIDSPLHF	TGTGCCAGCAGGTGGGGGGGGATCGATTCACCCCTCCACTTT
NA	TRBJ2-7	TRBV12-3/TRBV12-4	NA	CASSLSPYEQYF	TGTGCCAGCAGTTTATCTCCCTACGAGCAGTACTTC
NA	TRBJ1-1	TRBV28	NA	CASVRQLNTEAFF	TGTGCCAGCGTCCGACAGTTGAACACTGAAGCTTTCTTT